These 5 T cell receptor beta chains were sequenced from one sample in a study of OX40 agonist ivuxolimab in advanced cancers. Repertoires were generated with immunoSEQ multiplex PCR, while TCRdb's copy carries only in-frame clones and drops some. This sample yields around 10,000 clones, of which around four fifths are seen a single time; 15% to 20% belongs to the top ten. The material sequenced was CD4+ or CD8+ T cells sorted from blood, taken in a trial of the OX40 agonist ivuxolimab. These receptors all come from an adult with an advanced solid tumor such as melanoma, head and neck, liver or kidney cancer.

A few counts support this clone. The V and J genes are TRBV7-9 and TRBJ2-5; 10 nucleotides align to TRBD1. Per the germline V gene, CDR1 is SEHNR and CDR2 is FQNEAQ (reference sequence). The CDR3 runs to 16 residues. V shed 5 bases and J 5 bases; nucleotides not matched to a gene: 11. The CDR3: CASSPSDRGERETQYF. The CDR3 region has the DNA TGTGCCAGCAGCCCGTCGGACAGGGGGGAGCGGGAGACCCAGTACTTC.

The V gene is TRBV9, the J gene TRBJ2-7, with 12 bases matching TRBD2. In germline, CDR1 is SGDLS, CDR2 YYNGEE. CDR3 length: 17 residues. Trimming removed 0 bases from V and 0 bases from J; junction bases left unmatched: 4. The CDR3 region is CASSVGLAGVSSYEQYF. As DNA, the CDR3 is TGTGCCAGCAGCGTAGGACTAGCGGGAGTTAGCTCCTACGAGCAGTACTTC.

J is TRBJ2-2 and V is TRBV29-1; 12 bases are shared with TRBD2. The CDR3 length is 14 residues. Germline V gives CDR1 SQVTM, CDR2 ANQGSEA. J lost 5 bases, V lost 5 bases, and 3 bases had no gene match. The CDR3 loop reads CSVRLAGATGELFF. DNA of the CDR3: TGCAGCGTTCGACTAGCGGGAGCGACCGGGGAGCTGTTTTTT.

This clone showed up just once. The chain carries TRBV6-1 and TRBJ1-1, with D perhaps matching TRBD1 (5 bases). CDR3 length: 11 residues. Trimming removed 6 bases at V and 7 bases at J, with 9 bases between. Germline assignment: CDR1 MNHNS and CDR2 SASEGT. The CDR3 DNA reads as TGTGCCAGCAGGACAGCCTATGAAGCTTTCTTT. Protein product: CASRTAYEAFF.

The rearrangement joins TRBV6-1 to TRBJ1-5; D ambiguous. V lost 5 bases and J lost 6, with 17 bases in between. The V gene's germline CDR1 is MNHNS and CDR2 SASEGT. The CDR3 contains 15 residues. The CDR3 nucleotides read TGTGCCAGCAGTCTTCCCTCGGACTCAGGTCAGCCCCAGCATTTT. Translating gives CASSLPSDSGQPQHF.